These 6 T cell receptor beta chains originate from one sample sequenced in a study of blood T cell repertoires in COVID-19. Measured with immunoSEQ multiplex PCR; TCRdb has only the in-frame clones, and not every one. The table includes 65,000 to 90,000 clones, around 90% detected once. Sample: peripheral blood. These receptors all stem from a human donor in a cohort sampled during active COVID-19.

The chain combines TRBV19 with TRBJ1-5; D is possibly TRBD1 (5 bases). The CDR3 has 16 residues. Trimming cost V 6 bases and J 0 bases, with 15 bases left between them. The germline CDR1 and CDR2 sequences are LNHDA and SQIVND (reference sequence). CDR3 protein: CASRGGTVYSNQPQHF. The CDR3 DNA follows: TGTGCCAGTAGGGGGGGGACGGTTTATAGCAATCAGCCCCAGCATTTT. Using reference TRBV19 and TRBJ1-5 for the parts outside the CDR3, the full variable domain is DGGITQSPKYLFRKEGQNVTLSCEQNLNHDAMYWYRQDPGQGLRLIYYSQIVNDFQKGDIAEGYSVSREKKESFPLTVTSAQKNPTAFYLCASRGGTVYSNQPQHFGDGTRLSIL.

This rearrangement joins TRBV19 to TRBJ2-1, with 8 positions matching TRBD1. CDR3 size: 12 residues. The trim removed 9 bases at V and 6 bases at J, leaving 4 bases unmatched. The germline V gene encodes CDR1 LNHDA and CDR2 SQIVND (reference sequence). The CDR3 nucleotides are TGTGCCAGCAGGGGGCAGGTCAATGAGCAGTTCTTC. It yields the protein CASRGQVNEQFF.

This chain joins TRBV15 and TRBJ1-5; no clear D. V was pared by 0 bases and J by 0 bases, with 6 bases between. Germline CDR1 reads LNHNV; CDR2 reads YYDKDF (reference sequence). There are 15 residues in the CDR3. CDR3 DNA sequence: TGTGCCACCAGCAGAGAAATCAATAGCAATCAGCCCCAGCATTTT. Translated, it gives CATSREINSNQPQHF. The full variable domain, rest sourced from reference TRBV15 and TRBJ1-5, is DAMVIQNPRYQVTQFGKPVTLSCSQTLNHNVMYWYQQKSSQAPKLLFHYYDKDFNNEADTPDNFQSRRPNTSFCFLDIRSPGLGDTAMYLCATSREINSNQPQHFGDGTRLSIL.

This chain's CDR3 is CASSPRQGPDTQYF. The CDR3, as DNA: TGTGCCAGCTCACCGAGACAGGGCCCGGATACGCAGTATTTT. This chain joins TRBV18 and TRBJ2-3; the match to TRBD1 covers 7 bases. CDR1 and CDR2 (germline): KGHSH, LQKENI. The CDR3 totals 14 residues. After removal of 3 bases from V and 6 bases from J, the junction contained 6 bases not matched to a gene.

This clone has only a few counts. This chain links TRBV7-2 with TRBJ2-4; no reliable D call. V dropped 5 bases and J dropped 0 bases, with 8 bases sitting between them. CDR1 and CDR2 (germline): SGHTA, FQGNSA. The CDR3 is 14 residues long. The CDR3 sequence is CASSRVLAKNIQYF. CDR3 sequence (DNA): TGTGCCAGCAGCAGAGTCTTAGCCAAAAACATTCAGTACTTC.

The chain joins TRBV4-3 to TRBJ2-3; 7 bases fit TRBD2. Unmatched junction bases numbered 2, after V lost 5 bases and J lost 0 bases. Germline V gene sequence: CDR1 LGHNA, CDR2 YSLEER. The CDR3 extends over 14 amino acids. The CDR3 protein is CASSERGSTDTQYF. The CDR3 region has the DNA TGCGCCAGCAGCGAGCGGGGCAGCACAGATACGCAGTATTTT.